This T cell receptor (beta chain) was recovered during a study of long-term antiretroviral therapy in people with HIV. As for the study in general: The earliest samples came from an era when ART typically awaited falling CD4 counts. General observations from the study: Within the repertoire, clones expanded before ART were dominant at all time points. Diversity measured after ART increased yet remained under transplant donor controls.

Survey-level resolution applied to immunoSEQ assay v3.0. Clones were read by immunoSEQ multiplex PCR, and TCRdb kept only the in-frame ones, dropping some. Counted here are approximately 35,000 clones, around 94% occurring once; the ten biggest clones make up 3.6%. The CDR3 runs to 14 residues. V was pared by 5 bases and J by 3 bases, with 11 bases between. From germline, CDR1 is SGHTA and CDR2 FQGNSA. Turning to this clone: Its antigen remains unknown.

It was in the United States that all participants with HIV were treated. The chain has TRBV7-2 and TRBJ1-5, with D maybe TRBD1 (5 bases). The clonotype was recovered from a woman between 50 and 59 years old with HIV. This material consisted of unsorted PBMCs, taken 4.1 years after starting antiretroviral therapy. The CDR3 protein is CASSPGGNNQPQHF. The CDR3 DNA is TGTGCCAGCAGCCCCGGGGGGAACAATCAGCCCCAGCATTTT.